This T cell receptor beta chain was profiled in a study of PD-1 blockade in classical Hodgkin lymphoma. Each patient experienced a relapse that followed autologous stem cell transplantation, and brentuximab vedotin exposure varied. TCRdb's copy holds only in-frame clones and misses some; the assay was immunoSEQ multiplex PCR. The sample includes roughly 17,000 clones, 75% to 85% of them seen just once. Findings and limits, study-wide: CD4+ but not CD8+ TCR diversity rose significantly by C4D1. It was among complete responders that baseline diversity resembled that of newly diagnosed patients.

This clone has only one observation. No antigen is known for it. CDR3 length: 14 residues. Trimming pared 4 bases from V and 2 bases from J, leaving 11 bases between. Germline V gives CDR1 SGHTA, CDR2 FQGNSA. The V call is TRBV7-2, the J call TRBJ2-5, with D unresolved. The sequence was obtained from a human donor with classical Hodgkin lymphoma. Material: peripheral blood mononuclear cells (PBMCs), obtained at baseline. In nucleotides, the CDR3 is TGTGCCAGCAGCTCCCCACTGAAGCAAGAGACCCAGTACTTC. This codes for CASSSPLKQETQYF.